These 16 T cell receptor beta chains share one sample of origin, sequenced in a study of CXCR3-negative and CXCR3-positive naive CD8 T cells. Study outcomes and limitations: When CXCR3-positive naive cells were set against CXCR3-negative naive cells, the former had more hydrophobic TRB CDR3s.

The antigens these receptors bind are not known. UMI-labeled 5' RACE yielded the TRB cDNA libraries. From the 5' RACE reads, TCRdb lists one entry per CDR3 protein and no DNA. Its listing shows about 5,800 distinct CDR3 sequences. What was sequenced was naive CXCR3+ CD8+ T cells from blood. Subset here: CD45RO-CCR7+CD27+CD95- naive CD8+ T cells expressing CXCR3 (TNR3+). These receptors came from a human donor in good health. Some clones in this sample may be carry-over from other donors' samples.

The chain is built from TRBV25-1 and TRBJ2-7; TCRdb indicates TRBD1, and absent DNA this call remains unverified. Germline CDR1 reads MGHDK; CDR2 reads SYGVNS. The CDR3 is 16 amino acids. The CDR3 protein is CASSVFQGALAYEQYF.

The chain recombines TRBV29-1 with TRBJ2-7; absent DNA, TCRdb's TRBD1 call cannot be checked. The CDR3 has 14 amino acids. Germline assignment: CDR1 SQVTM and CDR2 ANQGSEA. CDR3 in amino acids: CSVQGQGVSYEQYF.

This chain connects TRBV27 to TRBJ2-7; TCRdb's D call of TRBD2 is untestable without DNA. CDR1 and CDR2 (germline): MNHEY, SMNVEV (reference sequence). The CDR3 is made up of 13 amino acids. This CDR3 is CAASGGAGYEQYF.

The chain joins TRBV7-3 to TRBJ2-3. The CDR3 loop spans 14 amino acids. The germline V gene has CDR1 SGHTA and CDR2 FQGTGA. This CDR3 is CASSLTGSTDTKYF.

This clonotype is classed as medium-sized by frequency. The chain carries TRBV27 and TRBJ1-1; TCRdb selects TRBD1, and the lack of DNA leaves this call unchecked. There are 15 residues in the CDR3. The V gene's germline CDR1 is MNHEY and CDR2 SMNVEV (reference sequence). CDR3 loop: CASTLDRTGLTEAFF.

This clonotype shows up as medium-sized by frequency. J is TRBJ1-4 and V is TRBV29-1; the TRBD1 assignment by TCRdb is unverifiable without DNA. CDR1 and CDR2 (germline): SQVTM, ANQGSEA. The CDR3 consists of 13 residues. The chain's CDR3 is CSVESPGSEKLFF.

The chain links TRBV3-1 to TRBJ1-1. Germline V gene data show CDR1 as LGHDT and CDR2 as YNNKEL (reference sequence). The CDR3 is made up of 11 amino acids. The CDR3 here is CASSQGTEAFF. The complete variable domain, with remaining parts taken from reference TRBV3-1 and TRBJ1-1, reads DTAVSQTPKYLVTQMGNDKSIKCEQNLGHDTMYWYKQDSKKFLKIMFSYNNKELIINETVPNRFSPKSPDKAHLNLHINSLELGDSAVYFCASSQGTEAFFGQGTRLTVV.

The chain recombines TRBV7-8 with TRBJ2-3. The CDR3 is 14 amino acids. CDR1 is SGHVS and CDR2 is FQNEAQ in the germline V gene. CDR3 in amino acids: CASSLALNTDTQYF.

The gene calls are TRBV7-9 and TRBJ2-7. The CDR3 length is 14 residues. Germline loops: CDR1 SEHNR, CDR2 FQNEAQ (reference sequence). The CDR3 reads CASSLAGATYEQYF. Supplemented by reference TRBV7-9 and TRBJ2-7, the full variable domain reads DTGVSQNPRHKITKRGQNVTFRCDPISEHNRLYWYRQTLGQGPEFLTYFQNEAQLEKSRLLSDRFSAERPKGSFSTLEIQRTEQGDSAMYLCASSLAGATYEQYFGPGTRLTVT.

This rearrangement joins TRBV20-1 to TRBJ1-2; TCRdb lists TRBD1, though no DNA is available to test this call. The CDR3 runs 12 residues. Germline V CDR1 and CDR2: DFQATT, SNEGSKA (reference sequence). The CDR3 is CSAPEAYYGYTF.

This clonotype registers medium-sized by frequency. The genes are TRBV7-2 and TRBJ2-5; TCRdb lists TRBD1, though no DNA is available to test this call. The CDR3 covers 15 residues. Looked up from germline, CDR1 is SGHTA and CDR2 is FQGNSA. The CDR3 loop is CASSLDRFARETQYF.

Frequency places this clonotype as medium-sized (0.01 to 0.1%). V and J are TRBV2 and TRBJ1-5; the D call from TCRdb, TRBD1, cannot be confirmed without DNA. Germline lookup yields CDR1 SNHLY and CDR2 FYNNEI. The CDR3 covers 12 residues. The CDR3 here is CASNQGYQPQHF.

The gene calls are TRBV27 and TRBJ2-7; the D call of TRBD2 rests on TCRdb alone, since no DNA is present to check it. The CDR3 runs 13 residues. Germline V lookup: CDR1 MNHEY, CDR2 SMNVEV (reference sequence). The CDR3 region is CASSQRTDYEQYF.

This chain joins TRBV29-1 and TRBJ1-4; TCRdb calls TRBD1, which cannot be checked without DNA. CDR1 SQVTM and CDR2 ANQGSEA come from the germline V gene. This CDR3 contains 13 residues. CDR3 sequence reads: CSVTGTGDEKLFF.

The chain is built from TRBV2 and TRBJ2-5. CDR3 length: 13 residues. Germline values: CDR1 SNHLY, CDR2 FYNNEI. The CDR3 region is CASSGILQETQYF.

This clonotype is identified as medium-sized (0.01 to 0.1%) from frequency. The chain carries TRBV29-1 and TRBJ2-2; as DNA is missing, the TRBD2 call by TCRdb cannot be tested. Germline V gene lookup returns CDR1 SQVTM and CDR2 ANQGSEA. The CDR3 contains 15 residues. The CDR3: CSVAGLAIKTGELFF.